This TCR beta chain was sequenced in a study of patients and donors after allogeneic stem cell transplantation. TCRdb reprocessed the RT-PCR reads via MiXCR and lists one record per CDR3 protein. The data hold some 960,000 distinct CDR3 sequences, with roughly 18% observed a single time. This clonotype occurred a few times. The CDR3 length is 15 residues. The V gene lost 4 bases and the J gene lost 4 bases, with 17 bases spanning the gap. Germline CDR1 is SGDLS and CDR2 is YYNGEE. The V call is TRBV9, the J call TRBJ2-5; D call uncertain. The TCR sequence derives from a human donor who was either an allogeneic HSCT recipient or a stem cell or donor lymphocyte infusion donor (not recorded which). It is not recorded whose cells these are; they may come from a transplant donor. What was sequenced was blood, either unsorted or a sorted T cell fraction (not recorded which). The CDR3 DNA reads as TGTGCCAGCAGCCCCTGGACCGAACCCACAGAGACCCAGTACTTC. It codes for CASSPWTEPTETQYF.